A selection of T cell receptor beta chains follows, all from one sample in a study of blood T cell repertoires in COVID-19. This table comes from immunoSEQ multiplex PCR, and its TCRdb copy is limited to in-frame clones, with some not included. This repertoire shows under 250,000 clones, about nine tenths found once; its top ten account for roughly 2.6%. Sequenced sample: peripheral blood. Receptors were obtained from a man aged 30 to 39 with COVID-19, enrolled during active disease. Each CDR3 is given with its conserved first and last residue. Each record gives: J gene, D gene, CDR3 length, V gene, clone size, CDR3 protein, CDR3 DNA. The D gene is left open where the match is weak. The size field is filled for only some rows; it gives once, few, many or a size class.

TRBJ2-2	-	15	TRBV7-6	-	CASSFGDSNTGELFF	TGTGCCAGCAGCTTCGGGGACTCGAACACCGGGGAGCTGTTTTTT
TRBJ2-7	TRBD2	13	TRBV29-1	-	CSVSTSGPYEQYF	TGCAGCGTTTCCACTAGCGGTCCCTACGAGCAGTACTTC
TRBJ2-2	-	13	TRBV2	-	CASREVWTGELFF	TGTGCCAGCAGGGAGGTGTGGACCGGGGAGCTGTTTTTT
TRBJ1-5	TRBD1	15	TRBV5-1	-	CASSAQGGSNQPQHF	TGCGCCAGCAGCGCACAGGGGGGTAGCAATCAGCCCCAGCATTTT
TRBJ2-7	-	13	TRBV7-2	-	CASSLVLSYEQYF	TGTGCCAGCAGCTTAGTCCTGTCGTACGAGCAGTACTTC
TRBJ2-7	-	16	TRBV11-1	once	CASSLFGQCLSYEQYF	TGTGCCAGCAGCTTATTTGGACAGTGCCTTTCCTACGAGCAGTACTTC
TRBJ2-7	-	13	TRBV12-3/TRBV12-4	-	CASTHRRGHEQYF	TGTGCCAGCACCCATCGCAGGGGCCACGAGCAGTACTTC
TRBJ2-2	TRBD1	16	TRBV28	-	CASSSPGQGRAGELFF	TGTGCCAGCAGTTCCCCGGGACAGGGGAGGGCCGGGGAGCTGTTTTTT
TRBJ1-2	TRBD1	13	TRBV9	-	CASSVRDSHGYTF	TGTGCCAGCAGCGTGCGGGACAGCCATGGCTACACCTTC
TRBJ2-7	-	15	TRBV6-6	-	CASSQQGEGVYEQYF	TGTGCCAGCAGTCAACAGGGCGAAGGGGTCTACGAGCAGTACTTC
TRBJ2-1	-	15	TRBV4-3	-	CASSQDRGSYNEQFF	TGCGCCAGCAGCCAAGATAGGGGATCATACAATGAGCAGTTCTTC
TRBJ2-7	-	16	TRBV4-3	few	CASSQGIQVDQPEQYF	TGCGCCAGCAGCCAAGGTATACAGGTTGATCAACCCGAGCAGTACTTC
TRBJ2-2	-	17	TRBV6-2/TRBV6-3	-	CASSYSNGDFNTGELFF	TGTGCCAGCAGTTACTCGAATGGGGACTTCAACACCGGGGAGCTGTTTTTT
TRBJ1-3	TRBD1	18	TRBV11-3	-	CASSLGPGQGPPGNTIYF	TGTGCCAGCAGCTTAGGCCCGGGACAGGGCCCACCTGGAAACACCATATATTTT
TRBJ2-3	TRBD2	16	TRBV24-1	-	CATSDLKRESTDTQYF	TGTGCCACCAGTGATTTGAAGCGGGAGAGCACAGATACGCAGTATTTT
TRBJ2-7	TRBD1	15	TRBV18	-	CASSERTGRLYEQYF	TGTGCCAGCTCAGAGCGGACAGGGCGACTTTACGAGCAGTACTTC
TRBJ2-3	TRBD2	17	TRBV4-2	-	CASSERKRGGSTDTQYF	TGTGCCAGCAGCGAAAGAAAGCGCGGGGGAAGCACAGATACGCAGTATTTT
TRBJ2-2	TRBD2	17	TRBV5-6	few	CASSLGTSGRAAGELFF	TGTGCCAGCAGCTTGGGGACTAGCGGGAGGGCCGCCGGGGAGCTGTTTTTT
TRBJ1-2	TRBD1	12	TRBV5-6	-	CASQRQGNGYTF	TGTGCCAGCCAGCGACAGGGAAATGGCTACACCTTC
TRBJ1-1	-	11	TRBV12-3/TRBV12-4	-	CATGDRTEAFF	TGTGCCACCGGTGACAGGACTGAAGCTTTCTTT
TRBJ2-7	TRBD1	14	TRBV5-5	-	CASSQTGYSYEQYF	TGTGCCAGCAGCCAGACAGGGTACTCCTACGAGCAGTACTTC
TRBJ1-1	-	15	TRBV11-2	-	CASSLARGAYTEAFF	TGTGCCAGCAGCTTAGCCAGGGGCGCGTACACTGAAGCTTTCTTT
TRBJ2-2	-	14	TRBV3-1/TRBV3-2	-	CASSQGGNTGELFF	TGTGCCAGCAGCCAAGGAGGGAACACCGGGGAGCTGTTTTTT
TRBJ1-1	-	14	TRBV5-4	-	CASSRLTVNTEAFF	TGTGCCAGCAGCCGATTGACAGTGAACACTGAAGCTTTCTTT
TRBJ1-6	-	15	TRBV9	-	CASSATGTLSSPLHF	TGTGCCAGCAGCGCCACCGGGACTCTTTCTTCACCCCTCCACTTT
TRBJ1-2	-	13	TRBV12-3/TRBV12-4	-	CASSLMGPYGYTF	TGTGCCAGCAGTTTAATGGGGCCCTATGGCTACACCTTC
TRBJ1-1	TRBD1	15	TRBV7-3	-	CASSTTGGGRSEAFF	TGTGCCAGCAGCACCACAGGGGGCGGACGGTCTGAAGCTTTCTTT
TRBJ1-1	TRBD1	16	TRBV5-1	-	CASSETGGRGWTEAFF	TGCGCCAGCAGCGAGACAGGGGGCAGGGGGTGGACTGAAGCTTTCTTT
TRBJ2-2	TRBD2	15	TRBV7-2	once	CASSLLAGHTGELFF	TGTGCCAGCAGCTTACTAGCGGGTCATACCGGGGAGCTGTTTTTT
TRBJ2-1	TRBD2	14	TRBV30	once	CAWSPSGAYNEQFF	TGTGCCTGGAGTCCTAGCGGGGCTTACAATGAGCAGTTCTTC
TRBJ2-7	-	12	TRBV7-2	once	CASSRYTYEQYF	TGTGCCAGCAGCCGCTATACCTACGAGCAGTACTTC
TRBJ1-5	-	16	TRBV5-8	-	CASSLIQSGSNQPQHF	TGTGCCAGCAGCTTGATTCAGTCAGGTAGCAATCAGCCCCAGCATTTT
TRBJ1-1	-	14	TRBV7-2	-	CASSLGWAGTEAFF	TGTGCCAGCAGCTTAGGGTGGGCAGGTACTGAAGCTTTCTTT
TRBJ2-7	TRBD2	18	TRBV7-2	-	CASSLRSGRGLSSYEQYF	TGTGCCAGCAGCTTACGTAGCGGGAGGGGACTTTCCTCCTACGAGCAGTACTTC
TRBJ1-1	-	13	TRBV9	-	CASSVMGGTEAFF	TGTGCCAGCAGCGTCATGGGGGGCACTGAAGCTTTCTTT
TRBJ2-2	-	14	TRBV2	-	CASRDSLNTGELFF	TGTGCCAGCAGGGACAGCCTTAACACCGGGGAGCTGTTTTTT
TRBJ2-1	-	15	TRBV30	-	CAWSPASAVDNEQFF	TGTGCCTGGAGTCCCGCTAGCGCCGTAGACAATGAGCAGTTCTTC
TRBJ1-2	-	12	TRBV6-5	-	CASRGGLYGYTF	TGTGCCAGCAGGGGAGGCCTCTATGGCTACACCTTC
TRBJ1-3	-	14	TRBV6-5	once	CASTAAVLGNTIYF	TGTGCCAGCACCGCAGCGGTCCTTGGAAACACCATATATTTT
TRBJ2-7	TRBD1	15	TRBV6-2/TRBV6-3	-	CASSYGTGLTYEQYF	TGTGCCAGCAGTTACGGGACAGGGCTGACCTACGAGCAGTACTTC
TRBJ1-6	TRBD1	15	TRBV5-5	-	CASSLDVRGTSPLHF	TGTGCCAGCAGCTTGGACGTCAGGGGGACGTCACCCCTCCACTTT
TRBJ2-3	TRBD2	15	TRBV28	-	CASSSPTSGTRTQYF	TGTGCCAGCAGTTCCCCGACTAGCGGGACTCGCACGCAGTATTTT
TRBJ1-2	TRBD1	15	TRBV30	-	CAWSAPGQGAYGYTF	TGTGCCTGGAGTGCGCCGGGACAGGGGGCTTATGGCTACACCTTC
TRBJ2-7	-	12	TRBV12-3/TRBV12-4	-	CASSPGDYEQYF	TGTGCCAGCAGCCCGGGGGACTACGAGCAGTACTTC
TRBJ1-2	TRBD1	16	TRBV2	few	CASSDLYRGQTGRYTF	TGTGCCAGCAGTGACTTGTACAGGGGACAGACAGGTCGCTACACCTTC
TRBJ2-7	-	14	TRBV6-5	-	CASGGGVPLYEQYF	TGTGCCAGCGGGGGGGGCGTCCCCCTCTACGAGCAGTACTTC
TRBJ1-5	-	18	TRBV19	-	CASSIAAGSRISNQPQHF	TGTGCCAGTAGTATAGCGGCGGGCTCTAGAATTAGCAATCAGCCCCAGCATTTT
TRBJ2-1	TRBD2	15	TRBV7-2	-	CASRTAGGPYNEQFF	TGTGCCAGCAGAACCGCGGGGGGGCCCTACAATGAGCAGTTCTTC
TRBJ2-1	-	15	TRBV7-9	few	CASSLGTGMVDEQFF	TGTGCCAGCAGCTTAGGGACGGGGATGGTCGATGAGCAGTTCTTC
TRBJ1-3	TRBD1	17	TRBV9	-	CASSASGTGDFGNTIYF	TGTGCCAGCAGCGCATCCGGGACAGGGGACTTTGGAAACACCATATATTTT
TRBJ2-7	-	13	TRBV2	-	CASTLGPTYEQYF	TGTGCCAGCACACTAGGCCCAACCTACGAGCAGTACTTC
TRBJ2-7	TRBD2	15	TRBV19	-	CASSIRGDAAYEQYF	TGTGCCAGTAGTATCCGGGGGGACGCTGCGTACGAGCAGTACTTC
TRBJ1-5	TRBD1	18	TRBV5-8	-	CASSLARDSDYSNQPQHF	TGTGCCAGCAGCTTGGCCCGGGACAGCGACTATAGCAATCAGCCCCAGCATTTT
TRBJ2-2	-	14	TRBV9	-	CASSVSTHTGELFF	TGTGCCAGCAGCGTATCGACTCACACCGGGGAGCTGTTTTTT
TRBJ1-1	-	14	TRBV7-2	-	CASSLSGGWTEAFF	TGTGCCAGCAGCTTATCTGGAGGTTGGACTGAAGCTTTCTTT
TRBJ1-4	TRBD1	14	TRBV7-9	-	CASSFRQGDEKLFF	TGTGCCAGCAGCTTCAGACAGGGGGATGAAAAACTGTTTTTT
TRBJ2-4	TRBD2	19	TRBV7-2	-	CASSWPSGELNLAKNIQYF	TGTGCCAGCAGCTGGCCTAGCGGGGAGCTCAACTTAGCCAAAAACATTCAGTACTTC
TRBJ2-1	TRBD2	15	TRBV5-6	once	CASSWGGTSTNEQFF	TGTGCCAGCAGCTGGGGTGGGACTAGTACAAATGAGCAGTTCTTC
TRBJ1-3	-	11	TRBV20-1	-	CSAVVGNTIYF	TGCAGTGCCGTCGTTGGAAACACCATATATTTT
TRBJ1-2	TRBD1	17	TRBV19	-	CASSIAGTGSYYYGYTF	TGTGCCAGTAGTATAGCTGGGACAGGGTCATACTACTATGGCTACACCTTC